This T cell receptor beta chain appears in the sequencing data of a study of radiation and T cells in renal cell carcinoma. Repertoires were generated with immunoSEQ multiplex PCR, while TCRdb's copy carries only in-frame clones and drops some. Of approximately 110,000 clones listed, approximately 82% are singletons. The CDR3 spans 14 residues. Germline values: CDR1 MNHNY, CDR2 SVGAGI (reference sequence). With 7 bases removed from V and 0 bases from J, the gap between germline ends came to 12 bases. Time point described: baseline pretreatment blood. Treatment reported: 15 Gy SBRT to primary tumor, nephrectomy 4 weeks later. After SBRT, blood was collected at 2 and 4 weeks, plus baseline. The tumor was a clear cell renal cell carcinoma.

The genes are TRBV6-6 and TRBJ1-2; D is uncertain. The material sequenced was blood, taken from a patient whose treatment included radiotherapy and nephrectomy. The TCR comes from a woman aged 55 to 70 with renal cell carcinoma. This chain's CDR3 is CASTGRLSNYGYTF. The CDR3 DNA follows: TGTGCCAGCACCGGGCGCCTTTCTAACTATGGCTACACCTTC.